One sample yielded the 31 T cell receptor beta chains listed below, sequenced in a study of regulatory T cells in long-lasting Graves disease. Construction of TCR beta libraries relied on iRepertoire HTBI primers and on Arm-PCR targeting CDR3 regions. TCRdb passed the multiplex PCR reads through MiXCR, listing each CDR3 protein once. The sample shows some 320,000 distinct CDR3 sequences, 18% of them seen only once. Time point denoted: newly diagnosed GD, antithyroid drugs for less than 3 months. The authors made the TCR library using RNA they extracted from PBMCs. The material sequenced was peripheral blood mononuclear cells (PBMCs), taken at new diagnosis, from a patient treated with antithyroid drugs. The receptor set was obtained from a female donor with Graves disease.

Concerning this clonotype itself: A far larger clone is only one base removed, so a read error is likely. The CDR3 end shows no conserved phenylalanine or tryptophan, and so a read error is likely. No DNA is shown, since the ends of the CDR3 on it are uncertain; the CDR3 is the one TCRdb lists. The rearrangement links TRBV2 to TRBJ2-7. Including both end residues, the CDR3 is 11 amino acids long. CDR1 and CDR2 from the germline V gene are SNHLY and FYNNEI. CDR3 in amino acids: CASSHTDTQYL.

This sequence joins TRBV9 and TRBJ2-7; 12 positions agree with TRBD1. V was pared by 0 bases and J by 3 bases, with 7 bases of the junction left unmatched. The germline V gene encodes CDR1 SGDLS and CDR2 YYNGEE. CDR3 size: 17 residues. CDR3 coding DNA: TGTGCCAGCAGCGTAGGCGGGACAGGGGGCGAGGGCTACGAGCAGTACTTC. It specifies CASSVGGTGGEGYEQYF.

V is TRBV7-2 and J is TRBJ1-1; TRBD1 is a possible D gene (6 bases). Per the germline V gene, CDR1 is SGHTA and CDR2 is FQGNSA. The length of the CDR3 is 14 residues. V lost 4 bases to trimming and J lost 2 bases, with 11 bases between them. The CDR3 loop reads CASSYRGVNTEAFF. In DNA form, the CDR3 reads TGTGCCAGCAGCTATAGGGGGGTTAACACTGAAGCTTTCTTT.

This clonotype was recorded a few times. J is TRBJ2-5 and V is TRBV5-1, with unresolved D. The V end lost 2 bases, the J end lost 4 bases, and 9 bases lay between the germline ends. This CDR3 contains 13 residues. Germline lookup yields CDR1 SGHRS and CDR2 YFSETQ. The CDR3 is CASSFKLGETQYF. CDR3 DNA sequence: TGCGCCAGCAGCTTCAAGCTCGGAGAGACCCAGTACTTC.

This clonotype was recorded at least ten times. The genes are TRBV30 and TRBJ2-7; 7 bases fit TRBD1. This CDR3 region has 14 residues. V gave up 3 bases and J gave up 3 bases; unmatched junction bases: 8. CDR1 and CDR2 from the germline V gene are GTSNPN and SVGIG (reference sequence). In DNA form, the CDR3 reads TGTGCCTGGAGCCGTGACAGGGTACGCTACGAGCAGTACTTC. It yields the protein CAWSRDRVRYEQYF.

The chain recombines TRBV20-1 with TRBJ1-1, with D possibly being TRBD1 (6 bases). This CDR3 is 12 amino acids long. Trimming stripped 4 bases from V and 5 bases from J, with 11 bases between. Germline V gives CDR1 DFQATT, CDR2 SNEGSKA (reference sequence). The DNA for the CDR3 is TGCAGTGCTAAGCTAGGGGGTACTGAAGCTTTCTTT. This encodes CSAKLGGTEAFF.

This clonotype was seen ten or more times. The V call is TRBV12-3 or TRBV12-4, the J call TRBJ1-6; the D gene is possibly TRBD1 (5 bases). The V gene lost 6 bases and the J gene lost 0 bases, with 12 bases spanning the gap. This CDR3 comprises 16 residues. The CDR3 DNA is TGTGCCAGCAGAAGCATGGGACTCTCCTATAATTCACCCCTCCACTTT. Protein: CASRSMGLSYNSPLHF.

Note on this clonotype: A far larger clone is one base from this, pointing to a likely read error. This chain links TRBV25-1 with TRBJ2-1, with TRBD2 matching 7 bases. The DNA end is a closer match to TRBJ2-5, so the J assignment may be wrong. This CDR3 is built from 16 residues. Germline V gives CDR1 MGHDK, CDR2 SYGVNS. The CDR3 reads CASSESSGTTQGTQYF. The CDR3 nucleotides are TGTGCCAGCAGTGAATCGTCCGGGACTACTCAAGGGACCCAGTACTTC.

The rearrangement uses TRBV2 and TRBJ2-5, with D tentatively TRBD2 (5 bases). V lost 8 bases and J 1 base, leaving 11 bases between the germline ends. CDR1 is SNHLY and CDR2 is FYNNEI in the germline V gene. This CDR3 has 13 amino acids. The CDR3 nucleotides are TGTGCCAGCCGGGTCGGAGGCCAAGAGACCCAGTACTTC. Translated: CASRVGGQETQYF.

This clonotype came up a few times. This chain uses TRBV6-2 or TRBV6-3 with TRBJ2-5; possibly TRBD1 for D (7 bases). This CDR3 region has 15 residues. V was shortened by 6 bases and J by 3 bases, with 17 bases between the two germline ends. In germline, CDR1 is MNHEY, CDR2 SVGEGT. In DNA form, the CDR3 reads TGTGCCAGCAGGAGACCCCAGGGGGGAGAAGAGACCCAGTACTTC. Encoded protein: CASRRPQGGEETQYF.

This clonotype has ten or more counts. The junction departs from germline at one end; a sequencing error may be responsible. This chain links TRBV11-3 with TRBJ1-3, with TRBD1 matching over 12 bases. Germline V gene sequence: CDR1 SGHNT, CDR2 YENEEA. The CDR3 spans 17 residues. CDR3 sequence: CASNLGTGGLSGNTIYF. Written as DNA, the CDR3 is TGTGCCAGCAACTTAGGGACAGGGGGCCTCTCTGGAAACACCATATATTTT.

V gene TRBV7-9 combines with J gene TRBJ2-7, with D possibly called TRBD1 or TRBD2 (5 bases each). The CDR3 is 17 residues long. The germline V gene encodes CDR1 SEHNR and CDR2 FQNEAQ (reference sequence). Trimming cost V 2 bases and J 4 bases, with 21 bases left between them. This CDR3 is CASSLFHRGTEFYEQYF. The DNA of the CDR3 is TGTGCCAGCAGCTTATTCCACCGTGGGACGGAATTTTACGAGCAGTACTTC.

This clonotype was found a few times. This chain joins TRBV6-4 and TRBJ1-2; 8 bases line up with TRBD1. The CDR3 has 15 residues. Unmatched junction bases numbered 5, after V lost 4 bases and J lost 1 base. From germline, CDR1 is MRHNA and CDR2 SNTAGT. Here the CDR3 DNA reads TGTGCCAGCAGTGGACAGGGGCCGGTTAACTATGGCTACACCTTC. Amino acids: CASSGQGPVNYGYTF.

V gene TRBV18 combines with J gene TRBJ2-1; 10 nucleotides match TRBD2. Trimming at V came to 3 bases and at J to 5 bases, leaving 10 bases not matched to a gene. CDR1 is KGHSH, CDR2 LQKENI, per germline. This CDR3 is built from 17 residues. DNA of the CDR3: TGTGCCAGCTCACCTTCCCTAGCGGGAGTGAGGGACAATGAGCAGTTCTTC. This translates into CASSPSLAGVRDNEQFF.

In its sample, this clonotype was seen many times. The chain couples TRBV12-3 or TRBV12-4 to TRBJ2-1; no clear D. This CDR3 is 12 amino acids long. V lost 3 bases, J lost 7 bases, and 7 bases lay in between. In DNA form, the CDR3 reads TGTGCCAGCAGTTTCCATGGAAATGAGCAGTTCTTC. Encoded protein: CASSFHGNEQFF.

This clonotype has ten or more counts. This chain joins TRBV27 and TRBJ1-6; D is unresolved. The CDR3 extends over 13 amino acids. The V end was cut by 3 bases, the J end by 10 bases, with 10 bases between. Germline V CDR1 and CDR2: MNHEY, SMNVEV (reference sequence). The CDR3 bases are TGTGCCAGCAGTTTTCGACGGGAGTCACCCCTCCACTTT. Translation gives CASSFRRESPLHF.

This clonotype was found many times. The V call is TRBV6-1, the J call TRBJ1-1; TRBD1 agrees at 11 bases. This CDR3 is built from 11 residues. Per the germline V gene, CDR1 is MNHNS and CDR2 is SASEGT. V dropped 11 bases and J dropped 8; count of bases not matched to a gene: 4. The CDR3 reads CAGDRGTEAFF. In DNA form, the CDR3 reads TGTGCCGGGGACAGGGGGACCGAAGCTTTCTTT.

The J gene is TRBJ2-2, the V gene TRBV20-1; D may match TRBD1 or TRBD2 (5 bases each). The germline V gene encodes CDR1 DFQATT and CDR2 SNEGSKA (reference sequence). Trimming shortened V by 3 bases and J by 10 bases, and 18 bases separated the two germline ends. CDR3 size: 14 residues. CDR3 sequence reads: CSARGDSSAAELFF. The CDR3 DNA is TGCAGTGCTAGGGGGGATAGTAGCGCCGCGGAGCTGTTTTTT.

This clonotype was picked up a small number of times. The germline gene is not matched at one end of the junction; a read error may be the cause. The chain recombines TRBV27 with TRBJ2-7, with D hard to call. The germline CDR1 and CDR2 sequences are MNHEY and SMNVEV (reference sequence). The CDR3 has 12 residues. The CDR3: CASRGPYYGQYF. CDR3 bases: TGTGCCAGTAGAGGTCCCTACTACGGGCAGTACTTC.

This clonotype was counted between two and nine times. The chain combines TRBV13 with TRBJ1-3; D is possibly TRBD1 (6 bases). Germline CDR1 and CDR2: PRHDT and FYEKMQ (reference sequence). Trimming stripped 6 bases from V and 4 bases from J, with 10 bases between. CDR3 length: 13 residues. CDR3 bases: TGTGCCAGCAGTGACAGGAACGGAAACACCATATATTTT. It encodes CASSDRNGNTIYF.

This clonotype was picked up many times. The V call is TRBV12-3 or TRBV12-4, the J call TRBJ1-1; TRBD1 matches 8 bases. The CDR3 totals 14 residues. Germline trimming cut 2 bases from V and 5 bases from J; bases unmatched to any gene: 4. CDR3 protein: CASSLYRGTTEAFF. CDR3 nucleotides: TGTGCCAGCAGTTTATACAGGGGGACAACTGAAGCTTTCTTT.

This clonotype was seen more than once but under ten times. The chain has TRBV7-9 and TRBJ2-2; the D is unclear. The length of the CDR3 is 13 residues. V was shortened by 5 bases and J by 2 bases, with 6 bases between the two germline ends. Germline V gene sequence: CDR1 SEHNR, CDR2 FQNEAQ (reference sequence). The CDR3 protein is CASSESNTGELFF. The CDR3 DNA is TGTGCCAGCAGCGAAAGCAACACCGGGGAGCTGTTTTTT.

This clonotype was picked up many times. The chain combines TRBV27 with TRBJ2-3; D call uncertain. V lost 6 bases and J 0 bases, leaving 10 bases between the germline ends. This CDR3 comprises 14 residues. Germline V lookup: CDR1 MNHEY, CDR2 SMNVEV (reference sequence). The CDR3 protein is CASSDQTSTDTQYF. The CDR3 DNA reads as TGTGCCAGCAGCGACCAGACAAGCACAGATACGCAGTATTTT.

This clonotype was seen repeatedly, ten times or more. The chain carries TRBV2 and TRBJ2-7; 9 bases agree with TRBD1. Trimming at V came to 2 bases and at J to 6 bases, leaving 8 bases not matched to a gene. Germline CDR1 and CDR2: SNHLY and FYNNEI. The CDR3 is made up of 15 amino acids. CDR3 protein: CASSEFWGQGREQYF. The DNA of the CDR3 is TGTGCCAGCAGTGAATTTTGGGGACAGGGTCGCGAGCAGTACTTC.

This clonotype was found a few times. V gene TRBV11-2 combines with J gene TRBJ2-7; 12 bases are a match to TRBD2. Germline lookup yields CDR1 SGHAT and CDR2 FQNNGV. Unmatched junction bases numbered 4, after V lost 7 bases and J lost 3 bases. This CDR3 comprises 14 residues. Here the CDR3 reads CASNLAGGLYEQYF. The DNA of the CDR3 is TGTGCCAGCAACCTAGCGGGAGGGCTCTACGAGCAGTACTTC.

This clonotype was observed a single time. The chain joins TRBV19 to TRBJ2-1; D gene unclear. Germline lookup yields CDR1 LNHDA and CDR2 SQIVND (reference sequence). This CDR3 contains 14 residues. V was trimmed by 3 bases and J by 3 bases, leaving 9 bases between them. This CDR3 reads CASSIGHLYNEQFF. The CDR3 DNA reads TGTGCCAGTAGTATCGGTCACCTCTACAATGAGCAGTTCTTC. Full variable domain (missing parts from reference TRBV19 and TRBJ2-1): DGGITQSPKYLFRKEGQNVTLSCEQNLNHDAMYWYRQDPGQGLRLIYYSQIVNDFQKGDIAEGYSVSREKKESFPLTVTSAQKNPTAFYLCASSIGHLYNEQFFGPGTRLTVL.

Many counts were recorded for this clonotype. The genes are TRBV12-3 or TRBV12-4 and TRBJ2-1; no clear D gene. V gave up 3 bases and J gave up 9 bases, with 12 bases separating them. The CDR3 extends over 13 amino acids. CDR3 protein: CASSFRRKTEQFF. CDR3 nucleotide sequence: TGTGCCAGCAGTTTCCGTAGGAAGACTGAGCAGTTCTTC.

A few counts support this clonotype. V gene TRBV20-1 combines with J gene TRBJ2-2, with D tentatively TRBD2 (5 bases). Germline V gives CDR1 DFQATT, CDR2 SNEGSKA (reference sequence). V was pared by 5 bases and J by 1 base, with 14 bases between. This CDR3 comprises 15 residues. The CDR3 nucleotides are TGCAGTGCTCGCGCCGGGGAAAAGAACACCGGGGAGCTGTTTTTT. Residues: CSARAGEKNTGELFF.

The table lists this clonotype with a few counts. The J gene is TRBJ2-1, the V gene TRBV6-5; 8 nucleotides match TRBD1. The length of the CDR3 is 17 residues. J gave up 6 bases and V 0 bases, and 10 bases lay outside the gene matches. Germline CDR1 MNHEY, CDR2 SVGAGI. The CDR3 here is CASSYSRGQGPGNEQFF. CDR3 DNA sequence: TGTGCCAGCAGTTACTCCAGAGGACAGGGACCAGGCAATGAGCAGTTCTTC.

This clonotype was picked up many times. The chain combines TRBV2 with TRBJ1-5; 7 nucleotides line up with TRBD1. CDR1 is SNHLY, CDR2 FYNNEI, per germline. CDR3 length equals 15 residues. Unmatched junction bases numbered 11, after V lost 5 bases and J lost 7 bases. CDR3 coding DNA: TGTGCCAGCAGTTGGGACAGTGCCGAAGAGCAGCCCCAGCATTTT. Amino acids: CASSWDSAEEQPQHF. Together with reference TRBV2 and TRBJ1-5, the CDR3 gives the full variable domain: EPEVTQTPSHQVTQMGQEVILRCVPISNHLYFYWYRQILGQKVEFLVSFYNNEISEKSEIFDDQFSVERPDGSNFTLKIRSTKLEDSAMYFCASSWDSAEEQPQHFGDGTRLSIL.

The CDR3 here is CASSQDKGLAAYNEQFF. DNA of the CDR3: TGTGCCAGCAGCCAAGATAAGGGGTTGGCAGCGTACAATGAGCAGTTCTTC. This chain connects TRBV4-2 to TRBJ2-1; D might be TRBD1 (5 bases). Trimming took off 0 bases at V and 4 bases at J, with 16 bases between the two ends. The CDR3 runs 17 residues. Germline loops: CDR1 LGHNA, CDR2 YNFKEQ.